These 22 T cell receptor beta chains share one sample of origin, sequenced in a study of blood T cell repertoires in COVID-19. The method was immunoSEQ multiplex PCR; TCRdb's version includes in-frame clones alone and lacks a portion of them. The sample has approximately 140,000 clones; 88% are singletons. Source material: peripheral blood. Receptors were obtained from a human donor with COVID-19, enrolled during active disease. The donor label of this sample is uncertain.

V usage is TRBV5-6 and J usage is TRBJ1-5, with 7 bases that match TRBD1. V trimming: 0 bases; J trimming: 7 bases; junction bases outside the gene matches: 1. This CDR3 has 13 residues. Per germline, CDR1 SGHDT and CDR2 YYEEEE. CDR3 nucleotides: TGTGCCAGCAGCTTGGCAGGGGGGCAGCCCCAGCATTTT. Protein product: CASSLAGGQPQHF.

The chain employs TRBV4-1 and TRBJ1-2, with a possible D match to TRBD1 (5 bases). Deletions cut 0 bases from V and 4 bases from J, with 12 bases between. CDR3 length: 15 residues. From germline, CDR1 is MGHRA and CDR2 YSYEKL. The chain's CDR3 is CASSQDRPGIYGYTF. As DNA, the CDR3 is TGCGCCAGCAGCCAAGATCGTCCAGGGATCTATGGCTACACCTTC.

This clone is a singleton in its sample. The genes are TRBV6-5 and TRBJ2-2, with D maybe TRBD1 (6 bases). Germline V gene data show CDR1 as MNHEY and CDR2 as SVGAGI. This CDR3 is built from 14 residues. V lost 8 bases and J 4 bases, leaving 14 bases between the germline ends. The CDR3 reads CASSPVGGTGELFF. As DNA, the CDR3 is TGTGCCAGCTCTCCCGTAGGGGGCACCGGGGAGCTGTTTTTT.

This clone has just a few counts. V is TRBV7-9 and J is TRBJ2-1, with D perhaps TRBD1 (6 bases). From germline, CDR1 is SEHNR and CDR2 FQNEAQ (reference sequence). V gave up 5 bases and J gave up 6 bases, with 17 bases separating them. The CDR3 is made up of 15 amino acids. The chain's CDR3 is CASSQTTGWGNEQFF. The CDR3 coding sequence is TGTGCCAGCAGCCAAACAACAGGGTGGGGCAATGAGCAGTTCTTC.

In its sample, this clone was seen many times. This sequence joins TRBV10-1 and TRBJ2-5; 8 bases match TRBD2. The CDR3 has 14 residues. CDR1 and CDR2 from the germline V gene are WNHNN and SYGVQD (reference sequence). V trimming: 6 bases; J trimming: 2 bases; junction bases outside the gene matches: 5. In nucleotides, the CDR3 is TGCGCCAGCAGCCCCGGGGGGGAGCAAGAGACCCAGTACTTC. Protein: CASSPGGEQETQYF.

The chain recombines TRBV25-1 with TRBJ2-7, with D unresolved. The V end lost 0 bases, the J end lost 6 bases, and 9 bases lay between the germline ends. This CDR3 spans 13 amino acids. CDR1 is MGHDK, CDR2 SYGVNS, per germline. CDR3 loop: CASSEYTDLEQYF. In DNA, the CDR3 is TGTGCCAGCAGTGAATATACAGACCTCGAGCAGTACTTC.

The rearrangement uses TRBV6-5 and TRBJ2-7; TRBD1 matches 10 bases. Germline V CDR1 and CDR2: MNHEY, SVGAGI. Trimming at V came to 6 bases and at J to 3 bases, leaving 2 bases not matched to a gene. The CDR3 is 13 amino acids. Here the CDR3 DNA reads TGTGCCAGCAGGGGGGACAGGGGCTACGAGCAGTACTTC. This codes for CASRGDRGYEQYF.

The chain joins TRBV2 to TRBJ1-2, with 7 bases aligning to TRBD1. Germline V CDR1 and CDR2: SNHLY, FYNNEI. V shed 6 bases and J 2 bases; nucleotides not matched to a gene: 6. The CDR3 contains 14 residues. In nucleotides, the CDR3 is TGTGCCAGCAGGGAACAGGGGAACAACTATGGCTACACCTTC. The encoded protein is CASREQGNNYGYTF.

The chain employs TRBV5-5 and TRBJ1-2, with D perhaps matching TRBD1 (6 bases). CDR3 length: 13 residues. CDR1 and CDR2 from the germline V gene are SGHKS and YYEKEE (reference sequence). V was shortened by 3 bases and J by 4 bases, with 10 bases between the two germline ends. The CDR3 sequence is CASSSDSLYGYTF. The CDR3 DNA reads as TGTGCCAGCAGCTCGGACAGCCTCTATGGCTACACCTTC.

The CDR3 region is CASSPQGSEQYF. In DNA, the CDR3 is TGTGCCAGCAGTCCTCAGGGGTCCGAGCAGTACTTC. The rearrangement joins TRBV6-6 to TRBJ2-7; D may be TRBD1 (6 bases). The germline gives CDR1 MNHNY, CDR2 SVGAGI (reference sequence). V was shortened by 5 bases and J by 6 bases, with 11 bases between the two germline ends. The CDR3 runs 12 residues.

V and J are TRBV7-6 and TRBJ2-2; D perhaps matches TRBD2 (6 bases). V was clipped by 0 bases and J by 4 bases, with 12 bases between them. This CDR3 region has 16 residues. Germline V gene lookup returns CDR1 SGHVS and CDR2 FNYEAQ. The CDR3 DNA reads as TGTGCCAGCAGCTTAGCGCGCCAGCGGGTCACCGGGGAGCTGTTTTTT. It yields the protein CASSLARQRVTGELFF.

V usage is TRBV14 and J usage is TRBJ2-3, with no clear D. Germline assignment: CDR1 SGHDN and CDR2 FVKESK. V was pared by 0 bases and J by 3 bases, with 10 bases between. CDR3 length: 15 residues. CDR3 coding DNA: TGTGCCAGCAGCCAAGATCTTCCGCAGACAGATACGCAGTATTTT. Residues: CASSQDLPQTDTQYF. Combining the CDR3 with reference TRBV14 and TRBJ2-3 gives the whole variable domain EAGVTQFPSHSVIEKGQTVTLRCDPISGHDNLYWYRRVMGKEIKFLLHFVKESKQDESGMPNNRFLAERTGGTYSTLKVQPAELEDSGVYFCASSQDLPQTDTQYFGPGTRLTVL.

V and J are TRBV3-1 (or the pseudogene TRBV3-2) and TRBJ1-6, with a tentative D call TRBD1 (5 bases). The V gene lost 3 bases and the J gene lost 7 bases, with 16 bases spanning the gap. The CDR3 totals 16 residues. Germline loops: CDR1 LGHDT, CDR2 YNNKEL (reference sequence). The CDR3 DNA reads TGTGCCAGCAGCCATAATCCCAGGGCTTACAATTCACCCCTCCACTTT. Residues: CASSHNPRAYNSPLHF.

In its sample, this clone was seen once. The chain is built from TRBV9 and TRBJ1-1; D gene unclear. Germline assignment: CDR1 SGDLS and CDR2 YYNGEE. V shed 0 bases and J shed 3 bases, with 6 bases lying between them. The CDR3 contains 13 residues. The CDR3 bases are TGTGCCAGCAGCGTAGGCCCAGACACTGAAGCTTTCTTT. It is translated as CASSVGPDTEAFF. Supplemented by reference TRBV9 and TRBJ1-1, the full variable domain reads DSGVTQTPKHLITATGQRVTLRCSPRSGDLSVYWYQQSLDQGLQFLIQYYNGEERAKGNILERFSAQQFPDLHSELNLSSLELGDSALYFCASSVGPDTEAFFGQGTRLTVV.

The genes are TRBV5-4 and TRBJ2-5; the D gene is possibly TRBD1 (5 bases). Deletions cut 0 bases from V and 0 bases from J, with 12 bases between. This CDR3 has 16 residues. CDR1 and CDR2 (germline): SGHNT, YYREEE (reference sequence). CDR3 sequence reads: CASSLAAGLDQETQYF. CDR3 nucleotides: TGTGCCAGCAGCTTGGCGGCAGGGTTGGACCAAGAGACCCAGTACTTC. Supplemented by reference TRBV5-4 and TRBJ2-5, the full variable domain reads ETGVTQSPTHLIKTRGQQVTLRCSSQSGHNTVSWYQQALGQGPQFIFQYYREEENGRGNFPPRFSGLQFPNYSSELNVNALELDDSALYLCASSLAAGLDQETQYFGPGTRLLVL.

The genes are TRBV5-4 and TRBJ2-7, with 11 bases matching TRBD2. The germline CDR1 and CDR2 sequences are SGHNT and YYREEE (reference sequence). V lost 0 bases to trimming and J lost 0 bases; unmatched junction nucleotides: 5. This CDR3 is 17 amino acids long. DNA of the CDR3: TGTGCCAGCAGCTTGGCTAGCGGGAGGCCCGGCTCCTACGAGCAGTACTTC. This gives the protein CASSLASGRPGSYEQYF.

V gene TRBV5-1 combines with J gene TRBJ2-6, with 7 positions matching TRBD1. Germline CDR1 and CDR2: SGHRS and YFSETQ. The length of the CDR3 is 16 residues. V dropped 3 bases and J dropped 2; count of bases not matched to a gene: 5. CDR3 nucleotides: TGCGCCAGCAGCTCGACAGGGAATCCTGGGGCCAACGTCCTGACTTTC. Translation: CASSSTGNPGANVLTF.

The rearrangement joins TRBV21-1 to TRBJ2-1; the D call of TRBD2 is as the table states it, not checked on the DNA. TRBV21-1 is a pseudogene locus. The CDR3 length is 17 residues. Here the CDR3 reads CASSKVGGLAGDNEQFF. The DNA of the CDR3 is TGTGCCAGCAGCAAAGTGGGTGGTCTAGCGGGCGACAATGAGCAGTTCTTC.

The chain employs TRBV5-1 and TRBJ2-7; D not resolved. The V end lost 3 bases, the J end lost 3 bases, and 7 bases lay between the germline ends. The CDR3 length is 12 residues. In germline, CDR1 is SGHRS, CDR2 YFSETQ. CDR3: CASSSDIYEQYF. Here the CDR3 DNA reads TGCGCCAGCAGCTCTGACATCTACGAGCAGTACTTC. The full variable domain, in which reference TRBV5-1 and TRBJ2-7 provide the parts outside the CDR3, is KAGVTQTPRYLIKTRGQQVTLSCSPISGHRSVSWYQQTPGQGLQFLFEYFSETQRNKGNFPGRFSGRQFSNSRSEMNVSTLELGDSALYLCASSSDIYEQYFGPGTRLTVT.

CDR3 DNA sequence: TGTGCCAGCAGCGTAAGTCGGGATACGCAGTATTTT. It translates to CASSVSRDTQYF. The chain joins TRBV7-9 to TRBJ2-3; no clear D. Germline V gene sequence: CDR1 SEHNR, CDR2 FQNEAQ (reference sequence). The CDR3 extends over 12 amino acids. The ends were cut back, 5 bases at V and 6 bases at J, with 9 bases in the middle.

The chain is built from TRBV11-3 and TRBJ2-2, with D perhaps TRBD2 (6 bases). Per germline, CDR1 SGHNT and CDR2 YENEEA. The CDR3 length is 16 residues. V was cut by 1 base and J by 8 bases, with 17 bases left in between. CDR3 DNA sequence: TGTGCCAGCAGCTTAGTCGGAGGGCCCTACGCTGGGGAGCTGTTTTTT. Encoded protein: CASSLVGGPYAGELFF.

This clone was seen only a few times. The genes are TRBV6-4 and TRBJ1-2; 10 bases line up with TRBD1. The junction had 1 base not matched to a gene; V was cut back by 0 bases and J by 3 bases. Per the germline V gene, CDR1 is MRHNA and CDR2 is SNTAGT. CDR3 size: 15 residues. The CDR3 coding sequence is TGTGCCAGCAGTGACTCGGACAGGGGGGACTATGGCTACACCTTC. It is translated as CASSDSDRGDYGYTF.